Presented here are 12 T cell receptor beta chains from one specimen sequenced in a study of blood T cell repertoires in COVID-19. The method was immunoSEQ multiplex PCR; TCRdb's version includes in-frame clones alone and lacks a portion of them. Here the sample spans 200,000 to 250,000 clones, approximately 90% being singletons. The specimen sequenced was PBMCs or T cells enriched from blood (not recorded which). Receptors originate from a man aged 50-60 years who had been exposed to COVID-19.

V and J are TRBV5-1 and TRBJ2-1; possibly TRBD2 for D (7 bases). Trimming left V 1 base short and J 6 bases short, with 14 bases between. This CDR3 contains 15 residues. From germline, CDR1 is SGHRS and CDR2 YFSETQ. The DNA of the CDR3 is TGCGCCAGCAGCTTGAACGGGGGGCCCCCCAATGAGCAGTTCTTC. Translated: CASSLNGGPPNEQFF.

The V gene is TRBV11-2, the J gene TRBJ1-1; D is undetermined. Trimming shortened V by 0 bases and J by 7 bases, and 9 bases separated the two germline ends. From germline, CDR1 is SGHAT and CDR2 FQNNGV. There are 13 residues in the CDR3. In DNA form, the CDR3 reads TGTGCCAGCAGCTTAGATCGAACATATGAAGCTTTCTTT. Protein sequence: CASSLDRTYEAFF.

V usage is TRBV5-5 and J usage is TRBJ1-2; D call uncertain. The CDR3 loop spans 15 amino acids. V lost 2 bases and J lost 6, with 17 bases in between. The V gene's germline CDR1 is SGHKS and CDR2 YYEKEE (reference sequence). CDR3 loop: CASSFRLESADGYTF. CDR3 coding DNA: TGTGCCAGCAGCTTTCGCTTGGAATCGGCGGATGGCTACACCTTC. The full variable domain, with the rest looked up from reference TRBV5-5 and TRBJ1-2, is DAGVTQSPTHLIKTRGQQVTLRCSPISGHKSVSWYQQVLGQGPQFIFQYYEKEERGRGNFPDRFSARQFPNYSSELNVNALLLGDSALYLCASSFRLESADGYTFGSGTRLTVV.

This clone has only one observation. This specimen includes other DNA sequences encoding the same CDR3. The rearrangement joins TRBV27 to TRBJ1-4; 7 positions match TRBD1. The CDR3 loop spans 14 amino acids. The V gene end was trimmed by 5 bases and the J gene end by 2 bases; junction bases not matched to a gene: 2. Germline CDR1 reads MNHEY; CDR2 reads SMNVEV (reference sequence). The CDR3, as DNA: TGTGCCAGCAGTCTACAGGGGACTAATGAAAAACTGTTTTTT. It specifies CASSLQGTNEKLFF.

A few counts support this clone. This CDR3 reads CASSTRRQGNTIYF. The CDR3, as DNA: TGTGCCAGCAGTACACGACGACAGGGAAACACCATATATTTT. This chain uses TRBV27 with TRBJ1-3; tentative D call: TRBD1 (5 bases). V lost 5 bases, J lost 4 bases, and 12 bases lay in between. CDR3 length equals 14 residues. CDR1 and CDR2 (germline): MNHEY, SMNVEV (reference sequence).

This chain connects TRBV11-2 to TRBJ2-1, with D possibly being TRBD2 (6 bases). CDR1 and CDR2 (germline): SGHAT, FQNNGV. The CDR3 has 15 amino acids. The V gene lost 4 bases and the J gene lost 6 bases, with 16 bases spanning the gap. CDR3: CASSSHRGRTNEQFF. In nucleotides, the CDR3 is TGTGCCAGCAGCTCGCATCGGGGGAGGACCAATGAGCAGTTCTTC.

CDR3 nucleotide sequence: TGTGCCAGCAGCTTCGGCCAAGAGACCCAGTACTTC. Its translation is CASSFGQETQYF. The J gene is TRBJ2-5, the V gene TRBV7-2, with D unclear. Germline-derived CDR1 and CDR2 are SGHTA and FQGNSA. The CDR3 sequence is 12 residues long. Deletions cut 3 bases from V and 1 base from J, with 3 bases between. The full variable domain, its missing parts supplied by reference TRBV7-2 and TRBJ2-5, is GAGVSQSPSNKVTEKGKDVELRCDPISGHTALYWYRQSLGQGLEFLIYFQGNSAPDKSGLPSDRFSAERTGGSVSTLTIQRTQQEDSAVYLCASSFGQETQYFGPGTRLLVL.

V usage is TRBV28 and J usage is TRBJ2-1; TRBD2 matches 8 bases. The CDR3 is 17 amino acids. With V trimmed by 6 bases and J by 2 bases, 12 bases remained unmatched. Germline CDR1 reads MDHEN; CDR2 reads SYDVKM. This CDR3 reads CASSLMTGTRPYNEQFF. The CDR3 DNA reads TGTGCCAGCAGCTTAATGACCGGGACTAGACCCTACAATGAGCAGTTCTTC.

This chain connects TRBV7-9 to TRBJ2-5; D remains unclear. With 5 bases removed from V and 4 bases from J, the gap between germline ends came to 17 bases. CDR1 and CDR2 from the germline V gene are SEHNR and FQNEAQ (reference sequence). The length of the CDR3 is 15 residues. Here the CDR3 reads CASSPPAASLETQYF. As DNA, the CDR3 is TGTGCCAGCAGCCCACCCGCGGCTAGTTTAGAGACCCAGTACTTC.

The J gene is TRBJ1-4, the V gene TRBV19; 7 bases map to TRBD1. The germline V gene has CDR1 LNHDA and CDR2 SQIVND (reference sequence). V shed 5 bases, J shed 4 bases, and the junction held 16 bases outside the gene matches. The CDR3 runs to 18 residues. The CDR3 region has the DNA TGTGCCAGTAGTCGAAGGGACAGCAAGCAGTTTGGTAATGAAAAACTGTTTTTT. Translating it yields CASSRRDSKQFGNEKLFF.

V usage is TRBV5-1 and J usage is TRBJ2-1, with 8 bases identical to TRBD2. CDR3 size: 14 residues. The J segment lost 6 bases and the V segment lost 3 bases, leaving 5 bases of the junction unmatched. Germline V gene sequence: CDR1 SGHRS, CDR2 YFSETQ. The CDR3 region is CASSSGGPPNEQFF. CDR3 DNA sequence: TGCGCCAGCAGCTCGGGGGGGCCCCCCAATGAGCAGTTCTTC.

The chain couples TRBV19 to TRBJ1-3; 9 bases are shared with TRBD1. The J segment lost 4 bases and the V segment lost 9 bases, leaving 13 bases of the junction unmatched. This CDR3 spans 16 amino acids. Germline assignment: CDR1 LNHDA and CDR2 SQIVND (reference sequence). This CDR3 reads CASADRGVLAGNTIYF. Here the CDR3 DNA reads TGTGCCAGCGCGGACAGGGGAGTATTGGCAGGAAACACCATATATTTT.